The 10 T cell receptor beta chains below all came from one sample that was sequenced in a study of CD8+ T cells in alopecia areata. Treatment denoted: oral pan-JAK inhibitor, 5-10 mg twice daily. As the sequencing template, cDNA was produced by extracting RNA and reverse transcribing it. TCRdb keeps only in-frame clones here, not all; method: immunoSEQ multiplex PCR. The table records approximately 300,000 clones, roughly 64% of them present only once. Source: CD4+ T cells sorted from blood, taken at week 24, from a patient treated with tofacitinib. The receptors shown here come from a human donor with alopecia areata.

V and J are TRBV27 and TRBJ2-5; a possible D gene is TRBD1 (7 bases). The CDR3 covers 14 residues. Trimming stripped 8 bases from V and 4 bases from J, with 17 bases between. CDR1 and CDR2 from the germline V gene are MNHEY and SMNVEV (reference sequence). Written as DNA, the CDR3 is TGTGCCAGCGGAACAACCCAGGGGGGAGAGACCCAGTACTTC. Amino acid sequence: CASGTTQGGETQYF.

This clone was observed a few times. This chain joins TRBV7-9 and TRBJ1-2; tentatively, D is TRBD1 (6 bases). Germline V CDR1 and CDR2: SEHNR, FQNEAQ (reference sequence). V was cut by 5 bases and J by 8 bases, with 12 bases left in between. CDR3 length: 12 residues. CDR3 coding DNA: TGTGCCAGCAGCCTAAACACAGGGGGCTACACCTTC. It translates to CASSLNTGGYTF.

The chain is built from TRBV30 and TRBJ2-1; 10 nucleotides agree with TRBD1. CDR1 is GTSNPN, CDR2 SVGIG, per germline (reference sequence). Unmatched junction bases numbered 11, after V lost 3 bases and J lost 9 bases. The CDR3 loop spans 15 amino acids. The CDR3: CAWRPPGQGYSEQFF. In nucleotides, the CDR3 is TGTGCCTGGAGGCCACCGGGACAGGGGTATAGTGAGCAGTTCTTC.

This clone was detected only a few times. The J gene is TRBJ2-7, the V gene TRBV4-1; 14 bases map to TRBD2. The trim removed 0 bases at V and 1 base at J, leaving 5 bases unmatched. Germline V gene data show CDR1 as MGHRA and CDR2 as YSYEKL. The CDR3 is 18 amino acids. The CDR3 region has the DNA TGCGCCAGCAGCCAAGATCTGACTAGCGGGGGGGCATCCTACGAGCAGTACTTC. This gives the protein CASSQDLTSGGASYEQYF.

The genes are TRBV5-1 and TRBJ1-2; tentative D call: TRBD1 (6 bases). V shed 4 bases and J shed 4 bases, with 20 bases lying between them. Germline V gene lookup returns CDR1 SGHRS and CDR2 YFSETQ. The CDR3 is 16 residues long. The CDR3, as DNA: TGCGCCAGCAGCGGGGATTTCAGGGGAACTGTCTATGGCTACACCTTC. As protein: CASSGDFRGTVYGYTF.

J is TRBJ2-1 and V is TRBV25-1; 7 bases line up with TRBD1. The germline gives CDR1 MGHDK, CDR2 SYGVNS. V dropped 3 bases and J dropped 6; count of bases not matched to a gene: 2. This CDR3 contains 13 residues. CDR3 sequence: CASSEGQLNEQFF. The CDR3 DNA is TGTGCCAGCAGTGAGGGACAGCTCAATGAGCAGTTCTTC.

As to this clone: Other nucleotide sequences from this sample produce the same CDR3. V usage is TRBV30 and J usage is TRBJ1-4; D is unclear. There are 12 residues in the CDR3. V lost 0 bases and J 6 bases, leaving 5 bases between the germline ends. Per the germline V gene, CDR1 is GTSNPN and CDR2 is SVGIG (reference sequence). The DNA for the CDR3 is TGTGCCTGGAGTGTCAGCGATGAAAAACTGTTTTTT. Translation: CAWSVSDEKLFF. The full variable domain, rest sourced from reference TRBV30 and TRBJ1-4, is SQTIHQWPATLVQPVGSPLSLECTVEGTSNPNLYWYRQAAGRGLQLLFYSVGIGQISSEVPQNLSASRPQDRQFILSSKKLLLSDSGFYLCAWSVSDEKLFFGSGTQLSVL.

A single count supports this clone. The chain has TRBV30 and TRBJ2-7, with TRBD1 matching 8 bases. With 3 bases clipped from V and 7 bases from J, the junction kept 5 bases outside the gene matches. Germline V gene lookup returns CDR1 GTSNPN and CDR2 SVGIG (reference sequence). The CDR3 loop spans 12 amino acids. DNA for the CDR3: TGTGCCTGGAGCCGGGACAGGAGGGAGCAGTACTTC. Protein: CAWSRDRREQYF.

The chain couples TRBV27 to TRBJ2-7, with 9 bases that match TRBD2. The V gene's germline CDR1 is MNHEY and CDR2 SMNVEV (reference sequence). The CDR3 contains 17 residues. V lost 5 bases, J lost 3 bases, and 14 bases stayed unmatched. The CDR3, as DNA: TGTGCCAGCAGTGCGACCTACCTGCGGGGGGGCTTCTACGAGCAGTACTTC. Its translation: CASSATYLRGGFYEQYF.

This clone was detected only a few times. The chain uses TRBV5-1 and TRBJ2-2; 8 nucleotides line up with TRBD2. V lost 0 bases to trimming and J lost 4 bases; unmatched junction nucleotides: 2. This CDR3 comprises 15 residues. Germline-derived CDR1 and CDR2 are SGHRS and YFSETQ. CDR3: CASSLVAGRTGELFF. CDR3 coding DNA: TGCGCCAGCAGCTTGGTAGCGGGGCGCACCGGGGAGCTGTTTTTT.